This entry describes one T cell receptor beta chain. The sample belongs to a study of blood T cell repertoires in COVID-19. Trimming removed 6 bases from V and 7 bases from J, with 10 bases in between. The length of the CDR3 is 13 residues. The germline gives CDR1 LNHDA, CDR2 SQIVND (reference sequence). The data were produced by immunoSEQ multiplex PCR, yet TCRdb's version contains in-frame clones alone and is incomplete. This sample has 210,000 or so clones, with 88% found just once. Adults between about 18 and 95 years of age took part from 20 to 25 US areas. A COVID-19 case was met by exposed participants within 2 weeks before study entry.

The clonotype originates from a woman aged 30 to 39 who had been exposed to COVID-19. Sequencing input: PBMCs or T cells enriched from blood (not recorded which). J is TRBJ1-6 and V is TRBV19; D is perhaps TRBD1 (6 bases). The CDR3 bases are TGTGCCAGTAGCGGACAGCTGAATTCACCCCTCCACTTT. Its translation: CASSGQLNSPLHF. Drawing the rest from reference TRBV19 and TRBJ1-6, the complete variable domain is DGGITQSPKYLFRKEGQNVTLSCEQNLNHDAMYWYRQDPGQGLRLIYYSQIVNDFQKGDIAEGYSVSREKKESFPLTVTSAQKNPTAFYLCASSGQLNSPLHFGNGTRLTVT.